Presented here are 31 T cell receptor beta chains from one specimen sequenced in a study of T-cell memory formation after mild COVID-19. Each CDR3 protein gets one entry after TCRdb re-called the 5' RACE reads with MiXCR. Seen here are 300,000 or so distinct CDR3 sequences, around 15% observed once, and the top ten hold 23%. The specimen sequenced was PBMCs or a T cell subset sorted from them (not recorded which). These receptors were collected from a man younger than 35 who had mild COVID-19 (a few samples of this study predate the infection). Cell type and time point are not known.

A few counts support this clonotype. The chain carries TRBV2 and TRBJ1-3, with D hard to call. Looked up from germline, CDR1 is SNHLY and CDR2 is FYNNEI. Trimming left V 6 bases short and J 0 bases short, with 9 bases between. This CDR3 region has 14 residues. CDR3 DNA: TGTGCCAGCAGGGACCTGAGCTCTGGAAACACCATATATTTT. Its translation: CASRDLSSGNTIYF.

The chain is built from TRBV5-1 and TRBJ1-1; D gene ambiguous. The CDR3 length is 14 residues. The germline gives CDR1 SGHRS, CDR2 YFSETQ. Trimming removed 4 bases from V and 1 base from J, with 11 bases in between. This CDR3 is CASSQEYRNTEAFF. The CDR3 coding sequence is TGCGCCAGCAGCCAGGAATACAGGAACACTGAAGCTTTCTTT.

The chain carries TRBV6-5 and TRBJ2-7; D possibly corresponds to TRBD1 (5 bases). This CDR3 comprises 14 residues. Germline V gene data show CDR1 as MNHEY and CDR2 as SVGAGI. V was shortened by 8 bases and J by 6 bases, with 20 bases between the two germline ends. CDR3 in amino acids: CASVQNPGSGEQYF. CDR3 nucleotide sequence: TGTGCCAGCGTTCAAAACCCAGGGTCAGGCGAGCAGTACTTC.

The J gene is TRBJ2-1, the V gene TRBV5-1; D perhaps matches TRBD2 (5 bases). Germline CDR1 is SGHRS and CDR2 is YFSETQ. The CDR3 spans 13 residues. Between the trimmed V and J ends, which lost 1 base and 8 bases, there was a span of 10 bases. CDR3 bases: TGCGCCAGCAGCTTGATTGCGGGCCATGAGCAGTTCTTC. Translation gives CASSLIAGHEQFF.

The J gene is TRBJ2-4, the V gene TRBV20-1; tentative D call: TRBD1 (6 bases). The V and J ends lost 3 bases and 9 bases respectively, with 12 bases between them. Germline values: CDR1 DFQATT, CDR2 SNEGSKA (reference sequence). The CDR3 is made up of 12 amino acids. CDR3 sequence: CSASRQAPIQYF. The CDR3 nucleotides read TGCAGTGCTAGCAGACAGGCCCCCATTCAGTACTTC.

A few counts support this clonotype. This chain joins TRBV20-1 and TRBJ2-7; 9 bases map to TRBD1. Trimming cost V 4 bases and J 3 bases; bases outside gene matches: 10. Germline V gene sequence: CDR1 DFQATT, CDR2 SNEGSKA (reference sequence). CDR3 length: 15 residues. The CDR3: CSAIPRDRVIYEQYF. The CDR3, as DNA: TGCAGTGCTATCCCCCGGGACAGGGTAATCTACGAGCAGTACTTC.

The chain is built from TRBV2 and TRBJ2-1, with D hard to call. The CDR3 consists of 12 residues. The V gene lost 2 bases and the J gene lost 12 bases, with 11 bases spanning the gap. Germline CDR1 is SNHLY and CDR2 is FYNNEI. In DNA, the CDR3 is TGTGCCAGCAGTGAATTGGGAAGGCGGCAGTTCTTC. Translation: CASSELGRRQFF.

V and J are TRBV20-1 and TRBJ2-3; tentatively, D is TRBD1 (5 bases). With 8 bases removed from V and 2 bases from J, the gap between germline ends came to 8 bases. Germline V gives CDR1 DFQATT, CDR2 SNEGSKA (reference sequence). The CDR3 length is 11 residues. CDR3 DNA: TGCAGTTCCAGGGTCACAGATACGCAGTATTTT. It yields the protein CSSRVTDTQYF.

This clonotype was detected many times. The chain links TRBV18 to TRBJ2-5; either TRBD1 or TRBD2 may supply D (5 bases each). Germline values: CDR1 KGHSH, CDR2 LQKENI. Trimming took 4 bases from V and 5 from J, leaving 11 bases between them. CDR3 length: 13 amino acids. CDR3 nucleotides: TGTGCCAGCTCACGGGACCGGATGGAGACCCAGTACTTC. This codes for CASSRDRMETQYF. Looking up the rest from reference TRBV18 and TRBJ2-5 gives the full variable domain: NAGVMQNPRHLVRRRGQEARLRCSPMKGHSHVYWYRQLPEEGLKFMVYLQKENIIDESGMPKERFSAEFPKEGPSILRIQQVVRGDSAAYFCASSRDRMETQYFGPGTRLLVL.

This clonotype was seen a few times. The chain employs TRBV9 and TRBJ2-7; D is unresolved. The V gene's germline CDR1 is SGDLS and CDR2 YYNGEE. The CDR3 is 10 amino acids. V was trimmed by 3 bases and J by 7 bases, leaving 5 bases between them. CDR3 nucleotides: TGTGCCAGCAGCGATTCTGAGCAGTACGTC. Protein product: CASSDSEQYV.

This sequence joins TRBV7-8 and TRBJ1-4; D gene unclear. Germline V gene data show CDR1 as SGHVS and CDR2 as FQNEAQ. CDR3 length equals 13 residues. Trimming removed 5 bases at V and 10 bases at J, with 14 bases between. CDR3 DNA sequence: TGTGCCAGCAGCCCCGGAGCGGGAGGAAAACTGTTTTTT. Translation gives CASSPGAGGKLFF.

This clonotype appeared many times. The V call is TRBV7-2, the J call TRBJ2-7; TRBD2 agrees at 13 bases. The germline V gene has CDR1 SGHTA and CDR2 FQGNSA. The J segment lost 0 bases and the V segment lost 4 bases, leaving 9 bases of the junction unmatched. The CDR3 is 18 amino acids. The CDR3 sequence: CASSSPGLAGTNSYEQYF. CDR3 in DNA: TGTGCCAGCAGCTCGCCGGGACTAGCGGGGACGAACTCCTACGAGCAGTACTTC. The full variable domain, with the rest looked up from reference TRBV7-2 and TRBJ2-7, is GAGVSQSPSNKVTEKGKDVELRCDPISGHTALYWYRQSLGQGLEFLIYFQGNSAPDKSGLPSDRFSAERTGGSVSTLTIQRTQQEDSAVYLCASSSPGLAGTNSYEQYFGPGTRLTVT.

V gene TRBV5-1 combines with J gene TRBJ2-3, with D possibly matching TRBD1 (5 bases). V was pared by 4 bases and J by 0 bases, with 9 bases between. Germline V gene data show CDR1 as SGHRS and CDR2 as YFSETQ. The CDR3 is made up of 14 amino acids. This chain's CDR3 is CASSPTASTDTQYF. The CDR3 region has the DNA TGCGCCAGCAGCCCGACAGCTAGCACAGATACGCAGTATTTT.

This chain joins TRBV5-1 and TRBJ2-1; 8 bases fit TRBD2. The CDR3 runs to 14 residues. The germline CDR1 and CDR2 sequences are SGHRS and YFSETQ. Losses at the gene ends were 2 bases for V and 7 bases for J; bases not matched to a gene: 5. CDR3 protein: CASSLNREGNEQFF. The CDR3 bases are TGCGCCAGCAGCTTAAACCGGGAGGGTAATGAGCAGTTCTTC. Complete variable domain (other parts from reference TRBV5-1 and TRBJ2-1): KAGVTQTPRYLIKTRGQQVTLSCSPISGHRSVSWYQQTPGQGLQFLFEYFSETQRNKGNFPGRFSGRQFSNSRSEMNVSTLELGDSALYLCASSLNREGNEQFFGPGTRLTVL.

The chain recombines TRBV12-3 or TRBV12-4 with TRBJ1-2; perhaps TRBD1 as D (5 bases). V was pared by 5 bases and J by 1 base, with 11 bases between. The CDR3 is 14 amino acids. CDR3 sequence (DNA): TGTGCCAGCAGTATCTCAGGGATTAACTATGGCTACACCTTC. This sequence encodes CASSISGINYGYTF.

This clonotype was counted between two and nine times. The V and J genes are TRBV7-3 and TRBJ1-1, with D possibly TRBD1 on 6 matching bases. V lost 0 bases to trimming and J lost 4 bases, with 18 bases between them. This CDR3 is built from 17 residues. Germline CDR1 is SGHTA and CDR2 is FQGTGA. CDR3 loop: CASSLTTLGAGGTEAFF. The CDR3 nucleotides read TGTGCCAGCAGCTTAACTACGCTGGGGGCAGGCGGCACTGAAGCTTTCTTT.

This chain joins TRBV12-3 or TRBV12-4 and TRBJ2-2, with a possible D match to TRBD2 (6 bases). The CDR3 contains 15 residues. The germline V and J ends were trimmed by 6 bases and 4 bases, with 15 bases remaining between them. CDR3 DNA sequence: TGTGCCAGCAGCCAAGTCGGGGGATCCACCGGGGAGCTGTTTTTT. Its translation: CASSQVGGSTGELFF.

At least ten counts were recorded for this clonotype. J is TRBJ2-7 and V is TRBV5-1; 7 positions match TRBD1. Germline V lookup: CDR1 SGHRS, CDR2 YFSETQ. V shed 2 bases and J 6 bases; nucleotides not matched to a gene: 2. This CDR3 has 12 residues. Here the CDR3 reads CASSFPGGEQYF. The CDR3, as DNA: TGCGCCAGCAGCTTCCCAGGGGGCGAGCAGTACTTC.

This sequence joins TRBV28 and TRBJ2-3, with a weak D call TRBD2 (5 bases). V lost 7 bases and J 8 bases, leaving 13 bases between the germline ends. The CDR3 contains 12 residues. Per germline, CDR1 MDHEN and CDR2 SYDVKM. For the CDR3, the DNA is TGTGCCAGCACCTCCCCACTAGTTACGCAGTATTTT. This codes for CASTSPLVTQYF.

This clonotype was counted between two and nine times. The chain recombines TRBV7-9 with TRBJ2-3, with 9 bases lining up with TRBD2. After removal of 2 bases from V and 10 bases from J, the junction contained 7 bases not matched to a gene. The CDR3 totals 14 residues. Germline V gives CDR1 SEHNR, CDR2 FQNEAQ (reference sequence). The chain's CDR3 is CASSLPLERGAQYF. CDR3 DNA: TGTGCCAGCAGCTTACCCCTAGAGCGGGGGGCGCAGTATTTT.

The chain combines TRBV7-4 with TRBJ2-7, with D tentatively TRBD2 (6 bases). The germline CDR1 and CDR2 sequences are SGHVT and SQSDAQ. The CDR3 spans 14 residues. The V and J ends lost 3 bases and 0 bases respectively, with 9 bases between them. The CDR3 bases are TGTGCCAGCAGCTTCCGGGGGAGCTCCTACGAGCAGTACGTC. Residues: CASSFRGSSYEQYV.

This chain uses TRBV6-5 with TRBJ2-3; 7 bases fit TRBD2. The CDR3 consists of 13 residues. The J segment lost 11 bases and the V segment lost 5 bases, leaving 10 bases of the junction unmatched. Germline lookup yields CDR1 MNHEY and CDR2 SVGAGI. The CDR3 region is CASSPFGGLGQYF. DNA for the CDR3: TGTGCCAGCAGTCCCTTCGGGGGGTTGGGGCAGTATTTT.

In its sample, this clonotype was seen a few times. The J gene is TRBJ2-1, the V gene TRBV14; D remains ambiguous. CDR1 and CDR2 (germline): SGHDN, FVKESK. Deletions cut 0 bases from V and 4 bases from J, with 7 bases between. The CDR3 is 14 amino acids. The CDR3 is CASSQERLYNEQFF. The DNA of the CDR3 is TGTGCCAGCAGCCAAGAAAGGCTATACAATGAGCAGTTCTTC.

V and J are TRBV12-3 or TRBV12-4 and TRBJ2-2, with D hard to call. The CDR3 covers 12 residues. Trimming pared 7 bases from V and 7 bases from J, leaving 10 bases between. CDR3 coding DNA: TGTGCCAGCAATACCCCCGTCGGGGAGCTGTTTTTT. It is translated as CASNTPVGELFF.

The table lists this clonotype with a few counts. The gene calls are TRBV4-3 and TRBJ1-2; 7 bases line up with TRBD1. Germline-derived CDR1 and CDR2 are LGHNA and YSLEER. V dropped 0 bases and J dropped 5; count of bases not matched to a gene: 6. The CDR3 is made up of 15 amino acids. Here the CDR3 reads CASSQDVRGKYGYTF. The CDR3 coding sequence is TGCGCCAGCAGCCAAGACGTCAGGGGGAAGTATGGCTACACCTTC.

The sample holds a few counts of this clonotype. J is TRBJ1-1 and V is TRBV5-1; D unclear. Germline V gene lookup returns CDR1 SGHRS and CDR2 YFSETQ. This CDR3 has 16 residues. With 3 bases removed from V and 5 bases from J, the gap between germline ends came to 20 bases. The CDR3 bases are TGCGCCAGCAGCTCAATCGTCCTGGACGAAGGGACTGAAGCTTTCTTT. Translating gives CASSSIVLDEGTEAFF.

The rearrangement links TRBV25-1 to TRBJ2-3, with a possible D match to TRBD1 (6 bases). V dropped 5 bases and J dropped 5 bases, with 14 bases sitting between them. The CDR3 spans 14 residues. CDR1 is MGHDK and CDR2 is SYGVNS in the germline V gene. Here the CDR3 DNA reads TGTGCCAGCAGTCCCGCAGGGGCAGTAGATACGCAGTATTTT. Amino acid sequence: CASSPAGAVDTQYF.

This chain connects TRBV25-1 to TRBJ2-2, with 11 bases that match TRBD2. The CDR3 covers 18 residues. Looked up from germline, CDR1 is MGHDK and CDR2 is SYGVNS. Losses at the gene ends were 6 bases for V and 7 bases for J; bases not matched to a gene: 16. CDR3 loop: CASSESSGGPGASGELFF. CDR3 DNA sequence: TGTGCCAGCAGCGAGTCTAGCGGGGGGCCAGGTGCTAGCGGGGAGCTGTTTTTT. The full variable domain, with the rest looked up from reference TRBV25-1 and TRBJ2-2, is EADIYQTPRYLVIGTGKKITLECSQTMGHDKMYWYQQDPGMELHLIHYSYGVNSTEKGDLSSESTVSRIRTEHFPLTLESARPSHTSQYLCASSESSGGPGASGELFFGEGSRLTVL.

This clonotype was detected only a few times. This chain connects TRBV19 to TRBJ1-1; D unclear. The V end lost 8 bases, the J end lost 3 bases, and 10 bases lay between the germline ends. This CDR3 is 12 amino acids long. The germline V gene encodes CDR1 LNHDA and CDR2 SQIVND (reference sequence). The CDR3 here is CASADPDTEAFF. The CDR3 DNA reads TGTGCCAGTGCGGACCCCGACACTGAAGCTTTCTTT.

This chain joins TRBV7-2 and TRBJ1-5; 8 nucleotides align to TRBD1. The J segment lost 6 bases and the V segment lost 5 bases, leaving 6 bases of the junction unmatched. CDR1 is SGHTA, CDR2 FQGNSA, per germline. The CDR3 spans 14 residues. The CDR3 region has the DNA TGTGCCAGCAGCCTGGCCGACAGGGGTCAGCCCCAGCATTTT. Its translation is CASSLADRGQPQHF.

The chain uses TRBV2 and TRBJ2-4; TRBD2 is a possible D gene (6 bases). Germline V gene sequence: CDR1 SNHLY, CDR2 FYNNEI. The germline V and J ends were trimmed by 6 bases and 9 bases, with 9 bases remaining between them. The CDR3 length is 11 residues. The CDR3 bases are TGTGCCAGCAGAGGAGGGCCCATTCAGTACTTC. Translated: CASRGGPIQYF.